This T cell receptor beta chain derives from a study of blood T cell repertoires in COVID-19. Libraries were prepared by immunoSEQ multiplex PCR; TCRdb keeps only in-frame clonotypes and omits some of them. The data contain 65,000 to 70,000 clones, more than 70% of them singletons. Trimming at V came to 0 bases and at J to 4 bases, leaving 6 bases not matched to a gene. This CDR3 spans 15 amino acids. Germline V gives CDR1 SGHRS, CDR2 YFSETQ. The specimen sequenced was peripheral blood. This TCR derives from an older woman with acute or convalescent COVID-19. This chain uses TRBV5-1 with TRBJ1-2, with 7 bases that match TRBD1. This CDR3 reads CASSLDTGDAYGYTF. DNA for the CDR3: TGCGCCAGCAGCTTGGATACAGGGGACGCCTATGGCTACACCTTC.